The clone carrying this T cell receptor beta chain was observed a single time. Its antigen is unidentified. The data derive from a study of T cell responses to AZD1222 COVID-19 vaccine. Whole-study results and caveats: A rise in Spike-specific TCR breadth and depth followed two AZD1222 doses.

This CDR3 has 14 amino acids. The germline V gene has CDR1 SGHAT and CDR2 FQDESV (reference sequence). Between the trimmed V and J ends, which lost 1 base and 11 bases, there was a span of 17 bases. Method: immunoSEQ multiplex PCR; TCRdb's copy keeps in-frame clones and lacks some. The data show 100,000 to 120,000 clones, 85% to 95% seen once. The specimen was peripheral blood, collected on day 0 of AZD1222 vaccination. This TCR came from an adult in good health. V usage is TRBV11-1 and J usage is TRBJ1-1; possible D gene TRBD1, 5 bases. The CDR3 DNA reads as TGTGCCAGCAGCTTAGGTGGACACCTGACCTGGGCTTTCTTT. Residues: CASSLGGHLTWAFF.